Presented here are 32 T cell receptor beta chains from one specimen sequenced in a study of T-cell reconstitution after alpha-beta-depleted transplantation in children. Preparation of the TCRbeta library used unique molecular identifiers. TCRdb ran MiXCR on the PCR reads and lists one entry per CDR3 protein. This sample carries about 420,000 distinct CDR3 sequences, around 15% of them seen once, and the ten largest clones take 29%. The sequencing here drew on PBMCs, mostly from graft donor cells, taken 360 days after TCRalphabeta/CD19-depleted stem cell transplant. Source of these receptors: a boy in the first two years of life who had a stem cell transplant for Wiskott-Aldrich syndrome, so the T cells may come from the graft donor.

This chain joins TRBV7-9 and TRBJ2-7; TRBD1 is a possible D gene (7 bases). V was cut by 6 bases and J by 1 base, with 13 bases left in between. Germline V gene lookup returns CDR1 SEHNR and CDR2 FQNEAQ (reference sequence). This CDR3 has 14 amino acids. CDR3 nucleotides: TGTGCCAGCAGTCAGGGGGGCCTATCCTACGAGCAGTACTTC. Protein product: CASSQGGLSYEQYF.

This clonotype was detected only a few times. V usage is TRBV12-3 or TRBV12-4 and J usage is TRBJ1-1; D is unclear. CDR3 length equals 17 residues. Trimming shortened V by 5 bases and J by 1 base, and 20 bases separated the two germline ends. This CDR3 is CASSQKGPYRRNTEAFF. The CDR3, as DNA: TGTGCCAGCAGTCAAAAAGGACCTTACCGAAGGAACACTGAAGCTTTCTTT.

The rearrangement uses TRBV3-1 and TRBJ1-4, with D uncertain. The CDR3 is 18 residues long. From germline, CDR1 is LGHDT and CDR2 YNNKEL (reference sequence). V shed 4 bases and J shed 3 bases, with 21 bases lying between them. CDR3 region: CASSPMARPVGSNEKLFF. The CDR3 DNA is TGTGCCAGCAGCCCCATGGCGAGGCCAGTGGGCTCTAATGAAAAACTGTTTTTT. Full variable domain (missing parts from reference TRBV3-1 and TRBJ1-4): DTAVSQTPKYLVTQMGNDKSIKCEQNLGHDTMYWYKQDSKKFLKIMFSYNNKELIINETVPNRFSPKSPDKAHLNLHINSLELGDSAVYFCASSPMARPVGSNEKLFFGSGTQLSVL.

This clonotype turned up a few times. The chain couples TRBV7-8 to TRBJ2-7; D remains unclear. This CDR3 is built from 13 residues. V shed 2 bases and J shed 3 bases, with 8 bases lying between them. Germline V gene sequence: CDR1 SGHVS, CDR2 FQNEAQ. The CDR3 protein is CASSLTDHYEQYF. Here the CDR3 DNA reads TGTGCCAGCAGCTTAACGGATCACTACGAGCAGTACTTC.

The V call is TRBV4-3, the J call TRBJ1-1; no firm D call. Germline CDR1 and CDR2: LGHNA and YSLEER. The CDR3 is 14 residues long. V was shortened by 1 base and J by 1 base, with 7 bases between the two germline ends. The CDR3 region has the DNA TGCGCCAGCAGCCAAGGATGGGGGAACACTGAAGCTTTCTTT. Translated: CASSQGWGNTEAFF.

This chain connects TRBV4-3 to TRBJ2-1; D possibly corresponds to TRBD1 (5 bases). The CDR3 runs to 16 residues. Deletions cut 1 base from V and 9 bases from J, with 19 bases between. CDR1 and CDR2 (germline): LGHNA, YSLEER. The CDR3 DNA is TGCGCCAGCAGCCAAGCTGGAAACAGGCCGGTTGTTGAGCAGTTCTTC. It is translated as CASSQAGNRPVVEQFF.

The chain employs TRBV2 and TRBJ2-2, with a possible D match to TRBD2 (6 bases). The CDR3 spans 16 residues. V was trimmed by 8 bases and J by 0 bases, leaving 16 bases between them. Looked up from germline, CDR1 is SNHLY and CDR2 is FYNNEI. The CDR3 protein is CASLRSLAANTGELFF. CDR3 nucleotides: TGTGCCAGCCTCCGATCATTAGCGGCGAACACCGGGGAGCTGTTTTTT. The variable domain in full, completed from reference TRBV2 and TRBJ2-2, reads EPEVTQTPSHQVTQMGQEVILRCVPISNHLYFYWYRQILGQKVEFLVSFYNNEISEKSEIFDDQFSVERPDGSNFTLKIRSTKLEDSAMYFCASLRSLAANTGELFFGEGSRLTVL.

V and J are TRBV28 and TRBJ2-4; tentatively, D is TRBD1 (6 bases). The CDR3 contains 15 residues. Trimming shortened V by 5 bases and J by 3 bases, and 14 bases separated the two germline ends. CDR1 is MDHEN, CDR2 SYDVKM, per germline. The CDR3 loop reads CASSPKTGYKNIQYF. The CDR3 bases are TGTGCCAGCAGTCCTAAAACAGGGTACAAAAACATTCAGTACTTC.

The rearrangement links TRBV28 to TRBJ1-2; 9 nucleotides line up with TRBD1. The J segment lost 2 bases and the V segment lost 5 bases, leaving 12 bases of the junction unmatched. The CDR3 sequence is 17 residues long. CDR1 MDHEN and CDR2 SYDVKM come from the germline V gene. CDR3 residues: CASSPPLSGTGNYGYTF. CDR3 DNA sequence: TGTGCCAGCAGTCCACCCCTTTCCGGGACAGGGAACTATGGCTACACCTTC.

This clonotype has more than one count but fewer than ten. The genes are TRBV6-5 and TRBJ2-3; D is unclear. The CDR3 has 15 residues. Germline V gene lookup returns CDR1 MNHEY and CDR2 SVGAGI. Trimming cost V 3 bases and J 6 bases, with 16 bases left between them. This CDR3 reads CASSYDPWMDDTQYF. The CDR3 region has the DNA TGTGCCAGCAGTTATGATCCCTGGATGGATGATACGCAGTATTTT.

This clonotype was found a few times. This sequence joins TRBV7-9 and TRBJ2-1; no firm D call. CDR1 SEHNR and CDR2 FQNEAQ come from the germline V gene (reference sequence). This CDR3 region has 15 residues. Trimming took off 0 bases at V and 3 bases at J, with 9 bases between the two ends. As DNA, the CDR3 is TGTGCCAGCAGCTTAGCGTTGTCTGGCTACAATGAGCAGTTCTTC. Its protein is CASSLALSGYNEQFF.

The gene calls are TRBV14 and TRBJ2-2; D gene unclear. The germline gives CDR1 SGHDN, CDR2 FVKESK. V shed 4 bases and J shed 1 base, with 7 bases lying between them. CDR3 size: 14 residues. For the CDR3, the DNA is TGTGCCAGCAGCCGGGTCCAGAACACCGGGGAGCTGTTTTTT. Encoded protein: CASSRVQNTGELFF.

In this sample, this clonotype turned up a few times. The chain has TRBV6-5 and TRBJ2-1, with 8 bases aligning to TRBD2. The CDR3 has 18 amino acids. V lost 0 bases to trimming and J lost 0 bases; unmatched junction nucleotides: 7. The germline V gene has CDR1 MNHEY and CDR2 SVGAGI. As DNA, the CDR3 is TGTGCCAGCAGTTACTCCCTCGTGAGCGGGAGCTCCTACAATGAGCAGTTCTTC. Its protein is CASSYSLVSGSSYNEQFF.

This clonotype has a handful of counts. The V and J genes are TRBV4-1 and TRBJ2-5; the D gene could be TRBD1 or TRBD2 (5 bases each). V lost 1 base to trimming and J lost 1 base, with 10 bases between them. The CDR3 extends over 15 amino acids. Germline CDR1 reads MGHRA; CDR2 reads YSYEKL. As DNA, the CDR3 is TGCGCCAGCAGCCAAGTGCGAGGGGCCCAAGAGACCCAGTACTTC. Residues: CASSQVRGAQETQYF.

The CDR3 loop is CASSPQSEKLFF. CDR3 nucleotide sequence: TGTGCCAGCTCACCACAAAGTGAAAAACTGTTTTTT. This chain links TRBV18 with TRBJ1-4; D unclear. V lost 1 base, J lost 7 bases, and 4 bases lay in between. CDR3 length: 12 residues. Per the germline V gene, CDR1 is KGHSH and CDR2 is LQKENI.

The chain couples TRBV20-1 to TRBJ2-1, with no clear D. Trimming shortened V by 6 bases and J by 1 base, and 13 bases separated the two germline ends. The CDR3 is 14 residues long. The V gene's germline CDR1 is DFQATT and CDR2 SNEGSKA (reference sequence). The CDR3 coding sequence is TGCAGTGCCGACGTTCGGCGGTCCTACAATGAGCAGTTCTTC. The encoded protein is CSADVRRSYNEQFF.

V and J are TRBV10-3 and TRBJ2-6; D uncertain. Trimming took off 8 bases at V and 0 bases at J, with 14 bases between the two ends. CDR1 is ENHRY and CDR2 is SYGVKD in the germline V gene. This CDR3 comprises 16 residues. The CDR3 DNA is TGTGCCATCGGGATACTGGATAGCTCTGGGGCCAACGTCCTGACTTTC. Protein product: CAIGILDSSGANVLTF.

The chain joins TRBV20-1 to TRBJ2-7, with TRBD2 matching over 14 bases. This CDR3 is built from 14 residues. V gave up 3 bases and J gave up 4 bases; unmatched junction bases: 2. The germline V gene has CDR1 DFQATT and CDR2 SNEGSKA (reference sequence). CDR3 nucleotides: TGCAGTGCTAGGGGACTAGCGGGGGCTTACGAGCAGTACTTC. It specifies CSARGLAGAYEQYF.

The chain combines TRBV5-1 with TRBJ2-7; 8 bases agree with TRBD2. This CDR3 spans 15 amino acids. V shed 1 base, J shed 6 bases, and the junction held 9 bases outside the gene matches. Germline CDR1 and CDR2: SGHRS and YFSETQ. In DNA, the CDR3 is TGCGCCAGCAGCTTGCCAGCGGGGGACCTGGGCGAGCAGTACTTC. It specifies CASSLPAGDLGEQYF.

This clonotype was found a few times. J is TRBJ2-7 and V is TRBV11-2; the match to TRBD1 covers 9 bases. J lost 4 bases, V lost 1 base, and 2 bases had no gene match. Per the germline V gene, CDR1 is SGHAT and CDR2 is FQNNGV. The CDR3 runs 14 residues. The CDR3 is CASSLGTGVYEQYF. The CDR3 DNA is TGTGCCAGCAGCTTAGGGACAGGGGTGTACGAGCAGTACTTC.

The chain combines TRBV20-1 with TRBJ1-5, with D uncertain. The length of the CDR3 is 15 residues. Trimming left V 3 bases short and J 0 bases short, with 12 bases between. Germline CDR1 and CDR2: DFQATT and SNEGSKA (reference sequence). The DNA for the CDR3 is TGCAGTGCTAGGCTTACCCCGGCTAGCAATCAGCCCCAGCATTTT. Protein sequence: CSARLTPASNQPQHF.

Many counts were recorded for this clonotype. This sequence joins TRBV20-1 and TRBJ1-2; maybe TRBD1 (5 bases). V was clipped by 5 bases and J by 0 bases, with 16 bases between them. The CDR3 covers 15 residues. Germline CDR1 is DFQATT and CDR2 is SNEGSKA (reference sequence). The CDR3 loop is CSARIWDLTNYGYTF. The CDR3 bases are TGCAGTGCTCGGATTTGGGACCTTACTAACTATGGCTACACCTTC.

V gene TRBV15 combines with J gene TRBJ2-3, with D unresolved. CDR1 and CDR2 from the germline V gene are LNHNV and YYDKDF (reference sequence). The CDR3 length is 16 residues. Trimming pared 0 bases from V and 2 bases from J, leaving 12 bases between. CDR3: CATSRDFGTNTDTQYF. CDR3 in DNA: TGTGCCACCAGCAGAGATTTTGGTACTAACACAGATACGCAGTATTTT.

This clonotype has a handful of counts. The V call is TRBV20-1, the J call TRBJ1-5; 8 bases agree with TRBD1. The CDR3 extends over 17 amino acids. Germline V gene sequence: CDR1 DFQATT, CDR2 SNEGSKA (reference sequence). J gave up 4 bases and V 3 bases, and 14 bases lay outside the gene matches. CDR3 amino acids: CSARKYGQGVLNQPQHF. CDR3 coding DNA: TGCAGTGCTAGGAAATACGGACAGGGAGTCCTTAATCAGCCCCAGCATTTT.

The chain carries TRBV7-2 and TRBJ1-4, with 10 bases lining up with TRBD1. The V gene end was trimmed by 5 bases and the J gene end by 7 bases; junction bases not matched to a gene: 7. Germline CDR1 and CDR2: SGHTA and FQGNSA. This CDR3 comprises 15 residues. The CDR3 sequence: CASSLRTGGTEKLFF. Here the CDR3 DNA reads TGTGCCAGCAGCCTCCGGACAGGGGGGACTGAAAAACTGTTTTTT.

This clonotype was observed a few times. The CDR3, as DNA: TGTGCCAGCAGTTCCTCTCAAGGGGAGGGGTTCACAGATACGCAGTATTTT. The encoded protein is CASSSSQGEGFTDTQYF. The chain joins TRBV12-3 or TRBV12-4 to TRBJ2-3; 7 positions agree with TRBD2. CDR3 size: 17 residues. V dropped 4 bases and J dropped 2; count of bases not matched to a gene: 12.

This clonotype was seen a handful of times. V is TRBV20-1 and J is TRBJ1-1, with D perhaps TRBD1 (6 bases). V lost 3 bases, J lost 0 bases, and 17 bases lay in between. Germline V gene sequence: CDR1 DFQATT, CDR2 SNEGSKA (reference sequence). There are 16 residues in the CDR3. CDR3 residues: CSAREPGHTMNTEAFF. CDR3 DNA: TGCAGTGCTAGGGAACCGGGACACACAATGAACACTGAAGCTTTCTTT.

Turning to this clonotype: A read error may account for a junction end that differs from germline. This chain connects TRBV7-2 to TRBJ2-7, with unresolved D. Per germline, CDR1 SGHTA and CDR2 FQGNSA. This CDR3 region has 13 residues. DNA for the CDR3: TGTGCCATCAGCTTATCTGACTCCTACGAGCAGTACTTC. Translating it yields CAISLSDSYEQYF.

In its sample, this clonotype was seen a few times. This chain uses TRBV20-1 with TRBJ2-7; no clear D gene. CDR1 is DFQATT, CDR2 SNEGSKA, per germline (reference sequence). Trimming shortened V by 1 base and J by 3 bases, and 10 bases separated the two germline ends. There are 13 residues in the CDR3. CDR3 sequence: CSARVVVNYEQYF. CDR3 in DNA: TGCAGTGCTAGAGTGGTTGTCAACTACGAGCAGTACTTC.

This clonotype showed up just a few times. This CDR3 is CSARSSRGDTQYF. As DNA, the CDR3 is TGCAGTGCTAGATCCTCTAGGGGAGATACGCAGTATTTT. The chain recombines TRBV20-1 with TRBJ2-3; TRBD1 might be the D (5 bases). V lost 2 bases and J 5 bases, leaving 11 bases between the germline ends. CDR1 DFQATT and CDR2 SNEGSKA come from the germline V gene (reference sequence). The CDR3 is 13 residues long.

The chain carries TRBV6-5 and TRBJ2-1, with a tentative D call TRBD2 (6 bases). Germline V gene sequence: CDR1 MNHEY, CDR2 SVGAGI. The CDR3 contains 13 residues. The V and J ends lost 2 bases and 8 bases respectively, with 10 bases between them. As DNA, the CDR3 is TGTGCCAGCAGTTACCGGGGGAGAGATGAGCAGTTCTTC. Translated, it gives CASSYRGRDEQFF.

This clonotype was seen only a few times. The chain links TRBV18 to TRBJ1-1; D remains unclear. CDR3 length equals 13 residues. CDR1 KGHSH and CDR2 LQKENI come from the germline V gene. The V and J ends lost 1 base and 2 bases respectively, with 5 bases between them. The CDR3 spells CASSPHHNTEAFF. In nucleotides, the CDR3 is TGTGCCAGCTCACCACATCATAACACTGAAGCTTTCTTT.